This T cell receptor (beta chain) was observed in a study of blood T cell repertoires in COVID-19. V lost 5 bases, J lost 1 base, and 7 bases stayed unmatched. The CDR3 has 17 residues. The germline V gene encodes CDR1 SGHVS and CDR2 FNYEAQ. The repertoire was sequenced with immunoSEQ multiplex PCR; TCRdb's copy has only in-frame clones and lacks some. The top ten hold 5.5% to 8.5% of the sample, which has some 70,000 clones, roughly 84% seen once. The chain recombines TRBV7-6 with TRBJ2-3; 12 positions agree with TRBD2. This clonotype was sampled from a man between 45 and 60 years old with active COVID-19. Sequenced input: peripheral blood. CDR3 coding DNA: TGTGCCAGCAGCGCTCGACTAGCGGGAGACGGCACAGATACGCAGTATTTT. It codes for CASSARLAGDGTDTQYF.